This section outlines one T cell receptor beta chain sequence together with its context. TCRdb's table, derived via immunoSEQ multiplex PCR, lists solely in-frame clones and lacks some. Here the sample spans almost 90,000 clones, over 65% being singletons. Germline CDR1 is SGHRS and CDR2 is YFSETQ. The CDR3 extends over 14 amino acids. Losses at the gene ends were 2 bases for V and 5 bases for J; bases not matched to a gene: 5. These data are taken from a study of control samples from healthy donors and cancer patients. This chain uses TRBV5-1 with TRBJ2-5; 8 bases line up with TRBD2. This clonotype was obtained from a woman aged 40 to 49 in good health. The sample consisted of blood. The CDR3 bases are TGCGCCAGCAGCTTCGGGGGGGCCAGGGAGACCCAGTACTTC. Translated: CASSFGGARETQYF.